This T cell receptor (beta chain) was observed in a study of blood T cell repertoires in COVID-19 (dated by TCRdb to between 2020 and 2021). About the full investigation: Samples from collaborators originated in the United States, Italy and Spain and spanned both the acute and convalescent phases of COVID-19. The repertoires were released in a freely available public database intended as a resource for research on the immune response to SARS-CoV-2. Samples came from the ongoing ImmuneRACE study (first 160 participants) plus 1,254 subjects from 6 global collaborators. The prospective study material was composed of cDNA or gDNA derived from T cells, B-cell-depleted T cells, or PBMCs. Sample metadata almost always included a de-identified subject ID, COVID-19 status, age in years and sex. Where HLA class I and class II types were available, the types were taken from metadata supplied by the sample provider, not from assay-based typing. Subjects who had been exposed to COVID-19, were actively infected with it, or had recovered from it provided the deeply sampled blood TCRbeta repertoires that made up the dataset. Results and caveats for the whole study, not just this receptor: The quantity of clinical and demographic metadata differed by source and by participant and was supplied without curation.

TCRbeta CDR3 regions were amplified from genomic DNA using the immunoSEQ Assay, a bias-controlled multiplex PCR. Turning to the authors' computational methods: Nucleated cell counts per sample were estimated from amplification of reference gene primers within the assay. To quantify the absolute abundance of each unique TCRbeta CDR3 rearrangement, sequence reads were collapsed and filtered. For each sample, productive Simpson clonality was calculated as the square root of Simpson's diversity index across productive rearrangements. The table was pulled from immuneACCESS by TCRdb, which kept in-frame rearrangements only. Such tables lose some clones; where checked, under half of the loss comes from unresolved V genes, and the rest has no known cause. The D gene and trimming were derived from the DNA, and the V and J assignments and clone size from that table. This sample holds around 160,000 clones; over 80% were observed only once. The top ten clones comprise 10% to 15% of the sample.

CDR1 and CDR2, per the germline V gene (reference sequence), are LNHNV and YYDKDF. The germline V and J ends show losses of 5 bases and 3 bases respectively, and no gene match explains 6 bases of the junction. Inclusive of the bounding cysteine and phenylalanine, the CDR3 is 14 residues long. The CDR3 DNA has 42 bases and is translated from base 1. Worth noting for this clone: It has no known antigen specificity. The record has no base qualities; no much larger clone is one base away.

Participants in the prospective study were aged about 18 to 89 years, lived in about two dozen United States geographic areas, and enrolled through a virtual design. In the prospective study, participants were assigned to cohorts based on the clinical history participants reported in a screening survey and a study questionnaire. Recovered participants in ImmuneRACE Cohort 3 were defined by two consecutive negative NP/OP PCR tests, clearance by a healthcare professional, or resolution of symptoms. In the prospective study, mobile phlebotomists collected whole blood, serum and a nasopharyngeal or oropharyngeal swab from each participant. Additional blood draws and questionnaires over an approximately two-month period could optionally be provided by prospective study participants. Before DNA extraction, blood samples from the prospective study were shipped at room temperature or frozen.

Sequencing was carried out using PBMCs or T cells enriched from blood (not recorded which). The chain is made from TRBV15 and TRBJ2-7, with 8 junctional bases fitting TRBD1. This receptor was taken from a woman aged 55-70 years who had recovered from COVID-19. At the DNA level, the sequence is TGTGCCACCAGCCGGGGACAGGATAGCTACGAGCAGTACTTC. Its product reads: CATSRGQDSYEQYF.